The present entry profiles one TCR beta chain with its context. This specimen belongs to a study of T-cell reconstitution after alpha-beta-depleted transplantation in children. Per the germline V gene, CDR1 is SGHTA and CDR2 is FQGTGA. Trimming removed 5 bases from V and 0 bases from J, with 12 bases in between. The CDR3 loop spans 15 amino acids. Unique molecular identifiers were built into the TCRbeta library. One entry per CDR3 protein results from TCRdb running MiXCR on the PCR reads. The sample records some 490,000 distinct CDR3 sequences, around 12% being singletons. This TCR was sampled from a human donor who donated a stem cell graft to a child with combined immunodeficiency. Sample: PBMCs from the stem cell graft donor, taken from the stem cell graft. The rearrangement uses TRBV7-3 and TRBJ2-3, with D perhaps being TRBD1 or TRBD2 (5 bases each). CDR3 region: CASSPGAHSTDTQYF. The CDR3 DNA is TGTGCCAGCAGCCCCGGGGCTCACAGCACAGATACGCAGTATTTT. The full variable domain, completed using reference TRBV7-3 and TRBJ2-3, is GAGVSQTPSNKVTEKGKYVELRCDPISGHTALYWYRQSLGQGPEFLIYFQGTGAADDSGLPNDRFFAVRPEGSVSTLKIQRTERGDSAVYLCASSPGAHSTDTQYFGPGTRLTVL.